This T cell receptor beta chain is drawn from a study of PD-L1 blockade in urothelial cancer. Study-wide background: Patients went on atezolizumab at some point between 2012 and 2014, receiving 1,200 mg intravenously every 3 weeks. Study-level findings and limits: When measured at 3 weeks, tumor-associated blood clones expanded more in durable-benefit patients.

Germline loops: CDR1 SNHLY, CDR2 FYNNEI. The CDR3 is 12 amino acids. V shed 6 bases and J shed 11 bases, with 16 bases lying between them. In the case of this clone: The antigen is undetermined.

The table came from immunoSEQ multiplex PCR; TCRdb's copy has only in-frame clones and leaves some out. The sample carries approximately 58,000 clones, approximately 80% recorded once. The chain has TRBV2 and TRBJ1-1; perhaps TRBD1 as D (6 bases). Sequences were derived from PBMCs, sampled around atezolizumab (anti-PD-L1) treatment. The sequence came from a man between 65 and 79 years old with urothelial cancer. CDR3 coding DNA: TGTGCCAGCAGCTCGAGGGGGATGCGGGCTTTCTTT. It is translated as CASSSRGMRAFF.